Each of the 31 T cell receptor beta chains below was sequenced from the same sample in a study of T cell repertoires in cytomegalovirus infection. TCRdb re-derived calls from the reads in MiXCR, one entry per CDR3 protein. The sample shows 300,000 to 400,000 distinct CDR3 sequences, under 35% of them seen only once. Their specific antigens are unknown. Sequenced here: cultured PBMCs, sampled from culture after CMV antigen stimulation. These receptors all stem from a human donor in good health (CMV status not recorded). Some clones in this sample may be carry-over from other donors' samples.

This clonotype was seen more than once but under ten times. The rearrangement joins TRBV27 to TRBJ1-2; D is possibly TRBD1 (5 bases). The germline V and J ends were trimmed by 4 bases and 6 bases, with 9 bases remaining between them. Germline CDR1 MNHEY, CDR2 SMNVEV (reference sequence). The CDR3 runs to 12 residues. The CDR3 sequence is CASSSPGHGYTF. CDR3 in DNA: TGTGCCAGCAGTTCCCCAGGGCATGGCTACACCTTC.

Points on this clonotype: Germline and junction disagree at one end, which may indicate a read error. The chain is built from TRBV7-2 and TRBJ2-7; maybe TRBD2 (5 bases). Germline CDR1 is SGHTA and CDR2 is FQGNSA. The CDR3 totals 16 residues. CDR3 region: CASGLYRGSGFYEQYF. Here the CDR3 DNA reads TGTGCCAGCGGCTTATATCGAGGGTCGGGGTTCTACGAGCAGTACTTC.

Only a few counts were recorded for this clonotype. This sequence joins TRBV27 and TRBJ2-6, with D unclear. The CDR3 is 17 amino acids. Germline V gene sequence: CDR1 MNHEY, CDR2 SMNVEV (reference sequence). The ends were cut back, 5 bases at V and 0 bases at J, with 14 bases in the middle. The CDR3 coding sequence is TGTGCCAGCAGTATCCGGACGCTGAGCTCTGGGGCCAACGTCCTGACTTTC. This sequence encodes CASSIRTLSSGANVLTF.

The genes are TRBV7-9 and TRBJ2-5; TRBD1 agrees at 7 bases. Germline V gene sequence: CDR1 SEHNR, CDR2 FQNEAQ (reference sequence). The CDR3 is 13 amino acids. With 10 bases clipped from V and 1 base from J, the junction kept 6 bases outside the gene matches. The CDR3 sequence: CANSEGAQETQYF. CDR3 nucleotides: TGTGCCAATTCTGAGGGGGCCCAAGAGACCCAGTACTTC.

This clonotype has a count of ten or more. The genes are TRBV7-6 and TRBJ2-1, with D perhaps matching TRBD1 (5 bases). Trimming removed 0 bases at V and 5 bases at J, with 14 bases between. CDR1 SGHVS and CDR2 FNYEAQ come from the germline V gene. The CDR3 length is 16 residues. This CDR3 reads CASSLAWAGLNNEQFF. CDR3 DNA: TGTGCCAGCAGCTTAGCTTGGGCAGGGCTTAACAATGAGCAGTTCTTC.

Many counts were recorded for this clonotype. The rearrangement links TRBV28 to TRBJ1-1, with 9 positions matching TRBD1. Per germline, CDR1 MDHEN and CDR2 SYDVKM. This CDR3 spans 16 amino acids. Trimming removed 3 bases from V and 5 bases from J; junction bases left unmatched: 10. The CDR3 nucleotides are TGTGCCAGCAGTTTGCAACAGGGGGCTCCGAGGACTGAAGCTTTCTTT. Encoded protein: CASSLQQGAPRTEAFF.

The V call is TRBV27, the J call TRBJ2-5; 7 bases map to TRBD1. V shed 5 bases, J shed 5 bases, and the junction held 5 bases outside the gene matches. The CDR3 totals 13 residues. Germline V lookup: CDR1 MNHEY, CDR2 SMNVEV (reference sequence). This chain's CDR3 is CASSRGGVETQYF. The DNA of the CDR3 is TGTGCCAGCAGTAGAGGGGGCGTGGAGACCCAGTACTTC.

This clonotype came up many times. The J gene is TRBJ1-5, the V gene TRBV12-3 or TRBV12-4; D is ambiguous. The CDR3 has 16 amino acids. The germline V and J ends were trimmed by 3 bases and 0 bases, with 12 bases remaining between them. The CDR3 DNA is TGTGCCAGCAGTTTTTCGAGGCCAGTTAGCAATCAGCCCCAGCATTTT. As protein: CASSFSRPVSNQPQHF.

The genes are TRBV6-2 or TRBV6-3 and TRBJ1-5, with D possibly matching TRBD1 (5 bases). Trimming cost V 6 bases and J 4 bases, with 19 bases left between them. CDR3 length: 16 amino acids. CDR1 and CDR2 from the germline V gene are MNHEY and SVGEGT. CDR3 nucleotide sequence: TGTGCCAGCAGCCTAAGCCCAGGGTTCAGGAATCAGCCCCAGCATTTT. It encodes CASSLSPGFRNQPQHF.

This clonotype was detected a few times. The rearrangement links TRBV24-1 to TRBJ2-3; TRBD1 agrees at 7 bases. The ends lost 0 bases at V and 1 base at J; junction bases unmatched: 3. There are 16 residues in the CDR3. The V gene's germline CDR1 is KGHDR and CDR2 SFDVKD. CDR3: CATSDLKGGGTDTQYF. The CDR3 region has the DNA TGTGCCACCAGTGATTTGAAAGGGGGCGGCACAGATACGCAGTATTTT.

The chain employs TRBV7-2 and TRBJ2-5; D call uncertain. The CDR3 is made up of 11 amino acids. Germline assignment: CDR1 SGHTA and CDR2 FQGNSA. The V end was cut by 6 bases, the J end by 4 bases, with 6 bases between. CDR3 DNA sequence: TGTGCCAGCAGACGCTCAGAGACCCAGTACTTC. Translation: CASRRSETQYF.

This clonotype was recorded at least ten times. The rearrangement uses TRBV7-8 and TRBJ2-7; TRBD2 is a possible D gene (6 bases). This CDR3 has 14 residues. Germline values: CDR1 SGHVS, CDR2 FQNEAQ. Trimming shortened V by 3 bases and J by 0 bases, and 9 bases separated the two germline ends. The CDR3 region has the DNA TGTGCCAGCAGCTTTCGGCGGGGCTCCTACGAGCAGTACTTC. Translating gives CASSFRRGSYEQYF. Combining the CDR3 with reference TRBV7-8 and TRBJ2-7 gives the whole variable domain GAGVSQSPRYKVAKRGQDVALRCDPISGHVSLFWYQQALGQGPEFLTYFQNEAQLDKSGLPSDRFFAERPEGSVSTLKIQRTQQEDSAVYLCASSFRRGSYEQYFGPGTRLTVT.

The chain couples TRBV11-2 to TRBJ2-1; D unresolved. Germline loops: CDR1 SGHAT, CDR2 FQNNGV. The ends were cut back, 0 bases at V and 0 bases at J, with 15 bases in the middle. This CDR3 is built from 18 residues. The CDR3 protein is CASSLDGQPTSSYNEQFF. The CDR3 DNA follows: TGTGCCAGCAGCTTAGATGGGCAACCTACGAGCTCCTACAATGAGCAGTTCTTC.

This rearrangement joins TRBV6-5 to TRBJ2-1, with TRBD1 matching 7 bases. CDR1 is MNHEY, CDR2 SVGAGI, per germline. CDR3 length: 12 amino acids. With V trimmed by 8 bases and J by 5 bases, 3 bases remained unmatched. The CDR3 sequence: CASEGANNEQFF. In nucleotides, the CDR3 is TGTGCCAGCGAGGGGGCGAACAATGAGCAGTTCTTC.

The rearrangement links TRBV20-1 to TRBJ2-2, with 10 bases matching TRBD2. V shed 5 bases and J 5 bases; nucleotides not matched to a gene: 8. The germline CDR1 and CDR2 sequences are DFQATT and SNEGSKA (reference sequence). The CDR3 sequence is 15 residues long. The CDR3 DNA is TGCAGTGCTCCAGGCCAGCGGGGGGGAACCGGGGAGCTGTTTTTT. Translating it yields CSAPGQRGGTGELFF.

The chain carries TRBV5-4 and TRBJ2-2, with D possibly being TRBD1 or TRBD2 (5 bases each). Germline-derived CDR1 and CDR2 are SGHNT and YYREEE (reference sequence). V was trimmed by 0 bases and J by 9 bases, leaving 12 bases between them. The CDR3 is 14 amino acids. The CDR3 region has the DNA TGTGCCAGCAGCTTGGAAGGCAGGGACCGGGAGCTGTTTTTT. This gives the protein CASSLEGRDRELFF.

The rearrangement uses TRBV7-2 and TRBJ2-7, with 9 bases fitting TRBD2. Unmatched junction bases numbered 15, after V lost 6 bases and J lost 6 bases. Germline CDR1 and CDR2: SGHTA and FQGNSA. This CDR3 has 16 amino acids. The CDR3 region is CASRSLVPRGGLEQYF. CDR3 nucleotide sequence: TGTGCCAGCAGATCGCTCGTTCCGCGGGGGGGACTCGAGCAGTACTTC.

The chain combines TRBV7-9 with TRBJ1-4; D remains unclear. V lost 8 bases and J 5 bases, leaving 12 bases between the germline ends. The CDR3 is 13 residues long. The V gene's germline CDR1 is SEHNR and CDR2 FQNEAQ (reference sequence). In DNA form, the CDR3 reads TGTGCCAGCTCGGTGAACCTCAATGAAAAACTGTTTTTT. It yields the protein CASSVNLNEKLFF.

The genes are TRBV29-1 and TRBJ1-5; D is possibly TRBD1 (5 bases). Germline assignment: CDR1 SQVTM and CDR2 ANQGSEA. There are 14 residues in the CDR3. Deletions cut 3 bases from V and 7 bases from J, with 16 bases between. CDR3 amino acids: CSVDVGGLGQPQHF. The CDR3 bases are TGCAGCGTTGACGTTGGGGGGTTAGGGCAGCCCCAGCATTTT.

The chain recombines TRBV30 with TRBJ2-6, with 12 bases that match TRBD1. In germline, CDR1 is GTSNPN, CDR2 SVGIG (reference sequence). The CDR3 runs 17 residues. Unmatched junction bases numbered 4, after V lost 3 bases and J lost 1 base. The CDR3 spells CAWSRDRGPSGANVLTF. The CDR3, as DNA: TGTGCCTGGAGCCGGGACAGGGGGCCATCTGGGGCCAACGTCCTGACTTTC.

The chain recombines TRBV27 with TRBJ2-3; 7 bases align to TRBD2. With V trimmed by 5 bases and J by 1 base, 6 bases remained unmatched. This CDR3 region has 15 residues. CDR1 MNHEY and CDR2 SMNVEV come from the germline V gene (reference sequence). CDR3 nucleotide sequence: TGTGCCAGCAGTCCCATTCTAGCGGGCACAGATACGCAGTATTTT. Protein sequence: CASSPILAGTDTQYF.

In its sample, this clonotype was seen a few times. The junction shows a germline mismatch at one end, possibly a read error. The V gene is TRBV4-1, the J gene TRBJ2-5, with 9 bases identical to TRBD2. Germline CDR1 MGHRA, CDR2 YSYEKL. This CDR3 is built from 15 residues. The CDR3 is CASSQGAGGQATQYF. The CDR3 nucleotides are TGCGCCAGCAGCCAAGGAGCGGGGGGCCAAGCGACCCAGTACTTC.

The chain links TRBV20-1 to TRBJ1-6; weak D call: TRBD1 (6 bases). In germline, CDR1 is DFQATT, CDR2 SNEGSKA (reference sequence). The CDR3 loop spans 13 amino acids. V was shortened by 4 bases and J by 6 bases, with 10 bases between the two germline ends. CDR3 coding DNA: TGCAGTGCTAAAGGACAGCGTAATTCACCCCTCCACTTT. This translates into CSAKGQRNSPLHF.

To note about this clonotype: Without the conserved terminal phenylalanine or tryptophan, this CDR3 likely stems from a read error. Because the CDR3's place on the DNA is in doubt, the DNA is left out and the CDR3 is given as listed by TCRdb. The chain carries TRBV6-6 and TRBJ1-1. Inclusive of both ends, the CDR3 amounts to 11 amino acids. CDR1 is MNHNY, CDR2 SVGAGI, per germline (reference sequence). The CDR3 is CASSGIRRGAL.

The CDR3 region is CASSVEGREQYF. The CDR3 bases are TGTGCCAGCAGCGTAGAGGGGCGCGAGCAGTACTTC. The V gene is TRBV7-2, the J gene TRBJ2-7; either TRBD1 or TRBD2 may fit D (5 bases each). V was cut by 5 bases and J by 6 bases, with 11 bases left in between. From germline, CDR1 is SGHTA and CDR2 FQGNSA. The CDR3 has 12 amino acids.

This clonotype showed up many times. This rearrangement joins TRBV5-4 to TRBJ1-2; D unresolved. With 4 bases removed from V and 2 bases from J, the gap between germline ends came to 12 bases. This CDR3 comprises 14 residues. CDR1 SGHNT and CDR2 YYREEE come from the germline V gene (reference sequence). CDR3 DNA: TGTGCCAGCAGCCCCAGTCGAAGGAACTATGGCTACACCTTC. This encodes CASSPSRRNYGYTF.

This chain joins TRBV6-2 or TRBV6-3 and TRBJ2-7; D unclear. The germline gives CDR1 MNHEY, CDR2 SVGEGT. Trimming cost V 2 bases and J 3 bases, with 8 bases left between them. This CDR3 contains 13 residues. CDR3 in DNA: TGTGCCAGCAGTTACGTTACGAACTACGAGCAGTACTTC. Its translation: CASSYVTNYEQYF.

This clonotype was picked up a small number of times. V gene TRBV28 combines with J gene TRBJ1-5; D is perhaps TRBD1 (5 bases). V lost 3 bases, J lost 5 bases, and 17 bases lay in between. CDR1 is MDHEN and CDR2 is SYDVKM in the germline V gene. The CDR3 covers 16 residues. CDR3 protein: CASSFMKRGYYQPQHF. The DNA for the CDR3 is TGTGCCAGCAGTTTCATGAAGAGGGGATACTATCAGCCCCAGCATTTT.

Many counts were recorded for this clonotype. V and J are TRBV7-2 and TRBJ1-1; D gene uncertain. Germline CDR1 is SGHTA and CDR2 is FQGNSA. The CDR3 extends over 13 amino acids. V dropped 4 bases and J dropped 3 bases, with 9 bases sitting between them. The CDR3 bases are TGTGCCAGCAGCTCGCCTCCGGACACTGAAGCTTTCTTT. It translates to CASSSPPDTEAFF.

This chain joins TRBV14 and TRBJ1-1; perhaps TRBD1 as D (5 bases). Germline V lookup: CDR1 SGHDN, CDR2 FVKESK. This CDR3 has 13 residues. V lost 4 bases to trimming and J lost 3 bases, with 9 bases between them. The CDR3 protein is CASSRKTDTEAFF. The CDR3 coding sequence is TGTGCCAGCAGCCGAAAGACAGACACTGAAGCTTTCTTT.

This clonotype was observed a few times. The chain is built from TRBV7-9 and TRBJ2-7; D is unclear. This CDR3 is built from 16 residues. V lost 3 bases, J lost 0 bases, and 15 bases lay in between. Germline V lookup: CDR1 SEHNR, CDR2 FQNEAQ (reference sequence). This CDR3 reads CASSFPGAPSSYEQYF. The CDR3 nucleotides are TGTGCCAGCAGCTTCCCCGGAGCCCCGAGCTCCTACGAGCAGTACTTC. Looking up the rest from reference TRBV7-9 and TRBJ2-7 gives the full variable domain: DTGVSQNPRHKITKRGQNVTFRCDPISEHNRLYWYRQTLGQGPEFLTYFQNEAQLEKSRLLSDRFSAERPKGSFSTLEIQRTEQGDSAMYLCASSFPGAPSSYEQYFGPGTRLTVT.